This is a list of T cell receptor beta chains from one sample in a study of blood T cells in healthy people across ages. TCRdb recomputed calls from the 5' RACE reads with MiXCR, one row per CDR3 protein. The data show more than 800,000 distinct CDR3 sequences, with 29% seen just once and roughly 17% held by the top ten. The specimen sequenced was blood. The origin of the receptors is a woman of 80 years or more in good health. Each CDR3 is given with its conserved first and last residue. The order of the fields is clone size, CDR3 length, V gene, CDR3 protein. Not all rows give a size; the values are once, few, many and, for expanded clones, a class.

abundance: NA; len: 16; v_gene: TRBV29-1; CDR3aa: CSVEGRAGGHWETQYF
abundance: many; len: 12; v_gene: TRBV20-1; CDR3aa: CSGTSPTSEQFF
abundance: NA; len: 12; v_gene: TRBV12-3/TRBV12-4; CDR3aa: CASSFREETRYF
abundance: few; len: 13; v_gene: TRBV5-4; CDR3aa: CASSWTGGAMYTF
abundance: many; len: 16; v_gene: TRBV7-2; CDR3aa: CASSLDSNSGANVLTF
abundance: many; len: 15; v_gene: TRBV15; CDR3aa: CATGIPASGANVLTF
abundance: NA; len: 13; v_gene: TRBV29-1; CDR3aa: CSVTRGTNTEAFF
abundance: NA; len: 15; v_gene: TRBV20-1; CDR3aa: CSAREGSGGLNEQYF
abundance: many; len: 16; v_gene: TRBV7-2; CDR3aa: CASSLGGGQVGSPLHF
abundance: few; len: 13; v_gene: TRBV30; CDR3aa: CAWSGQSQGTQYF
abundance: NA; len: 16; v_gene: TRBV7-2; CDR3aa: CASSLDLGTIWNEQFF
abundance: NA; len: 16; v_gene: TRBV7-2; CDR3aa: CASSPRSGGAATEAFF
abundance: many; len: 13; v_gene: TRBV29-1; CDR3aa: CSVQRPANYGYTF
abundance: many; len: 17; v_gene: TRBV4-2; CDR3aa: CASSQGLAGGPRETQYF
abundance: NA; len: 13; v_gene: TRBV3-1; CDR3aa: CASSQVGDTEAFF
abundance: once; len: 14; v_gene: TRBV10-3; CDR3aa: CAVSESGQRETQYF
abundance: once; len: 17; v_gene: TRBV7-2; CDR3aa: CASSVGNLGAKYNEQFF
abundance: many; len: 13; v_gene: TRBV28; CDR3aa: CASSLTSSNEQYF
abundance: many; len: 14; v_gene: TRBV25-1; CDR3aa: CASSERRERNEQFF
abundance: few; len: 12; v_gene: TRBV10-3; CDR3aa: CASGESGAEQYF
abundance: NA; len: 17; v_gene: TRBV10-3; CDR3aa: CAISESTSGGAVDTRYF
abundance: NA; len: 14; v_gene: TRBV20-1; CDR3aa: CSARGAHQWNIQYF
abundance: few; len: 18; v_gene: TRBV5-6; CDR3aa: CASSWVGGAVSRTDTQYF
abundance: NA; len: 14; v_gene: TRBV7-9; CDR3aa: CASSTSAGSNEQFF
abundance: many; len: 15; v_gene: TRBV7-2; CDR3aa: CASSRRGGPTYEQYF
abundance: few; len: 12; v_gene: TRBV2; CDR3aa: CASSGPTETQYF
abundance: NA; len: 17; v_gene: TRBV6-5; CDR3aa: CASSYSFRDSTYNEQFF
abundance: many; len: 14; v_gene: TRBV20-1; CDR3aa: CSAGTGDAQETQYF
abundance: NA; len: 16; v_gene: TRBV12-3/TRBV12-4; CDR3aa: CASTVQGGRSNQPQHF
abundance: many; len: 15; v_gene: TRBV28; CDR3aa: CASSATGSGNQPQHF
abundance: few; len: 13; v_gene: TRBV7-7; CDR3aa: CASSFQRGSPLHF
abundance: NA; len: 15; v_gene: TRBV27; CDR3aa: CASSNPGMGTGELFF
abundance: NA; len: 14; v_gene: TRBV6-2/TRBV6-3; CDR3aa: CARGDRAPCSEQFF
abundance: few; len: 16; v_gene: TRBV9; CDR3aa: CASSGPRTSGGDTQYF
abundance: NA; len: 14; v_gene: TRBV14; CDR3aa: CASSRLGTADTQYF
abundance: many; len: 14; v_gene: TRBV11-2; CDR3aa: CASGQGPRADTQYF
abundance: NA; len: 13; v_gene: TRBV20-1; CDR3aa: CSAKPGLDYEQYF
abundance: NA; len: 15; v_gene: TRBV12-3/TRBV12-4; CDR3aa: CASKPQGTSTDTQYF
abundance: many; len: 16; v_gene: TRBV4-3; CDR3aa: CASSQIAGGSTDTQYF
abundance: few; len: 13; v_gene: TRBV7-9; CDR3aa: CASSFRGGTEAFF
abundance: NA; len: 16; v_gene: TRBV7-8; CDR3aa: CASSRGQGRGTYGYTF
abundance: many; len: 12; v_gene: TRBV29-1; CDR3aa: CSVDKGGYGYTF
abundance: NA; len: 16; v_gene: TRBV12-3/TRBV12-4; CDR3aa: CASSSLGLASTDAQYF
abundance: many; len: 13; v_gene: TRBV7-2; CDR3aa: CASRRQGPETQYF
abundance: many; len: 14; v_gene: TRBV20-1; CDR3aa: CSARDPNVDTEAFF
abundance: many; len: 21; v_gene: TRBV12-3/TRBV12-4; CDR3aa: CASSFGPGHNPKGSGANVLTF
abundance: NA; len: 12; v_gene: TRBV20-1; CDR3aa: CSAPFDSFEAFF
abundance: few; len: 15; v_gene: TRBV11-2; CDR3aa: CASSLETYSYNEQFF
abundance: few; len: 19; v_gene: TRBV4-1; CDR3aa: CASSQKGGGPFTNTGELFF
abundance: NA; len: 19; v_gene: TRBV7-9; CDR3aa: CASSLSGVAPGGATDTQYF
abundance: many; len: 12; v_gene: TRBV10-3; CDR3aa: CAISFTADTQYF
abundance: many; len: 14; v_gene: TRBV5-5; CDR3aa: CASSLEWGSDTQYF
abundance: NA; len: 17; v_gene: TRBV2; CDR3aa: CANRTAEVGRGSDTQYF
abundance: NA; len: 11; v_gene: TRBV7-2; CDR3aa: CAGRNYVGQFF
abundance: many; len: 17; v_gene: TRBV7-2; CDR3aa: CASSLGRATKGRTEAFF
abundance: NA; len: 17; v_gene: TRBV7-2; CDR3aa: CASSLWEEDRANYGYTF
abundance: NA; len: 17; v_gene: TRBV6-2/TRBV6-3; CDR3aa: CASSYPTGTSSYNEQFF